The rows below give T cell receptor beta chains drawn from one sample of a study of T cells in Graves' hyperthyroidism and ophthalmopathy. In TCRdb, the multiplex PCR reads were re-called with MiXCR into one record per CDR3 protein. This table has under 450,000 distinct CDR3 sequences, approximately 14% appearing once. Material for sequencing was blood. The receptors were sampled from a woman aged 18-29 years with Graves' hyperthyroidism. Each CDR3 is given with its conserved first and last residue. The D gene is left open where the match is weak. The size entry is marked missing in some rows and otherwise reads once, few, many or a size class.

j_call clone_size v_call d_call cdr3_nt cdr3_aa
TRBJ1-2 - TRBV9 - TGTGCCAGCAGCGTAGAGGGGGGGCCAATCTATGGCTACACCTTC CASSVEGGPIYGYTF
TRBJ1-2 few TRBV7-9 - TGTGCCAGCAGCCCCCCGAGGTCAGTAGCATTTAACTATGGCTGCACCTTC CASSPPRSVAFNYGCTF
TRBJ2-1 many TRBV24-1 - TGTGCCACCAGTGATCCTACCTCCTTAGGCAGCTCCTACAATGAGCAGTTCTTC CATSDPTSLGSSYNEQFF
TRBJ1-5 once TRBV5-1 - TGTGCCAGCAGCCACGGACAGAACAATCAGCCCCAGCATTTT CASSHGQNNQPQHF
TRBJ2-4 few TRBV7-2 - TGTGCCAGCAGCGAAAACAGGGTAACCAAAAACATTCAGTACTTC CASSENRVTKNIQYF
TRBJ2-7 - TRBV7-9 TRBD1 TGTGCCAGCAGCTTGGCCGGGACAGGGGGCTTGGGCGAGCAGTACTTC CASSLAGTGGLGEQYF
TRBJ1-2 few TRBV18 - TGTGCCAGCTCACCGAGGGGACAAACGCCTAACTATGGCTACACCTTC CASSPRGQTPNYGYTF
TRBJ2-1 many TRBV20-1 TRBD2 TGCAGCCAACCTAGCGGGTCGTACAATGAGCAGTTCTTC CSQPSGSYNEQFF
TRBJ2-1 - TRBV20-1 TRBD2 TGCAGTGCTAACGGACTAGCGGGAGAGCCGTATGGGCAGTTCTTC CSANGLAGEPYGQFF
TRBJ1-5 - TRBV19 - TGTGCCACCTCCAACGACGGGGCGGGGGGCAATCAGCCCCAGCATTTT CATSNDGAGGNQPQHF
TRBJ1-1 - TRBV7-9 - TGTGCCAGCAGCTTCGGGATCACTGAAGCTTTCTTT CASSFGITEAFF
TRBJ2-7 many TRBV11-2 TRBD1 TGTGCCAGCAGCCACGGGACAGCAGTCTCCTACGAGCAGTACTTC CASSHGTAVSYEQYF
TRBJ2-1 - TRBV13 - TGTGCCAGCAGCGGCCGTGGCTACAATGAGCAGTTCTTC CASSGRGYNEQFF
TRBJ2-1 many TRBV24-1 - TGTGCCACCAGTGATCCATTAAGGTTGTTGATCCGCAATGAGCAGTTCTTC CATSDPLRLLIRNEQFF
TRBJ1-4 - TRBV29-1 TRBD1 TGCAGCGTTATAGGACAGGGAGGTGAAAAACTGTTTTTT CSVIGQGGEKLFF
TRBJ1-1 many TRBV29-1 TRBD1 TGCAGCGTTCGGGACAGGGGTAACACTGAAGCTTTCTTT CSVRDRGNTEAFF
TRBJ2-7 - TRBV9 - TGTGCCAGCAGCGTCGGGACTTCCTCGGAGCAGTACTTC CASSVGTSSEQYF
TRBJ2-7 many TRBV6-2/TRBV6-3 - TGTGCCAGCAGTTATTCATTTTCGGGCCAGCGAACCTACGAGCAGTACTTC CASSYSFSGQRTYEQYF
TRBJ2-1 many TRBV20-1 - TGCAGTGCTACCACCGGCGGGTGGAGCTCCTACAATGAGCAGTTCTTC CSATTGGWSSYNEQFF
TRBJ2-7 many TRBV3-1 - TGTGCCAGCAGCACAACAGGGCCCCCGGGCGAGCAGTACTTC CASSTTGPPGEQYF
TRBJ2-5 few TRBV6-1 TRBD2 TGTGCCAGCAGTGAACCTAGCGGGGGGGCCTCGGAGACCCAGTACTTC CASSEPSGGASETQYF
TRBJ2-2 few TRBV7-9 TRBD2 TGTGCCAGCAGCTTACTGGGCGGGAGTATCACCGGGGAGCTGTTTTTT CASSLLGGSITGELFF
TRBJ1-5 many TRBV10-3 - TGTGCCATCAGTGAGTCAGGATCCAATCAGCCCCAGCATTTT CAISESGSNQPQHF
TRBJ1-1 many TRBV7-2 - TGTGCCAGCAGCTTAATCGGTGATAGGGAAGCTTTCTTT CASSLIGDREAFF
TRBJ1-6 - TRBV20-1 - TGCAGTGCTATTCTGATCACGGGACTCTATAATTCACCCCTCCACTTT CSAILITGLYNSPLHF